A selection of T cell receptor beta chains follows, all from one sample in a study of T cells in Graves' hyperthyroidism and ophthalmopathy. A single record per CDR3 protein comes from TCRdb applying MiXCR to the multiplex PCR reads. The sample yields more than 100,000 distinct CDR3 sequences, roughly 47% seen once. Material for sequencing was blood. The receptors derive from a man aged 35 to 55 with Graves' hyperthyroidism. Each CDR3 is given with its conserved first and last residue. A D gene is named only where the DNA matches it firmly. Rows may omit the clone size; those that give it use once, few, many or a size class.

v_gene: TRBV30; abundance: few; d_gene: .; j_gene: TRBJ2-5; CDR3aa: CAWSVRVETQYF; CDR3nt: TGTGCCTGGAGTGTACGTGTAGAGACCCAGTACTTC
v_gene: TRBV9; abundance: many; d_gene: TRBD2; j_gene: TRBJ2-3; CDR3aa: CASSLGLAVTDTQYF; CDR3nt: TGTGCCAGCAGCCTGGGACTAGCGGTGACAGATACGCAGTATTTT
v_gene: TRBV5-4; abundance: .; d_gene: .; j_gene: TRBJ1-1; CDR3aa: CASSSPGLLGANTEAFF; CDR3nt: TGTGCCAGCAGCTCCCCGGGTCTCCTGGGAGCAAACACTGAAGCTTTCTTT
v_gene: TRBV20-1; abundance: medium-sized; d_gene: TRBD2; j_gene: TRBJ2-1; CDR3aa: CSASGTSGYNEQFF; CDR3nt: TGCAGTGCCTCCGGGACTAGCGGCTACAATGAGCAGTTCTTC
v_gene: TRBV14; abundance: .; d_gene: .; j_gene: TRBJ2-7; CDR3aa: CASSQVSFSYEQYF; CDR3nt: TGTGCCAGCAGCCAAGTTAGCTTCTCCTACGAGCAGTACTTC
v_gene: TRBV7-2; abundance: many; d_gene: .; j_gene: TRBJ1-4; CDR3aa: CASSLAKTKLFF; CDR3nt: TGTGCCAGCAGCTTAGCAAAGACAAAACTGTTTTTT
v_gene: TRBV29-1; abundance: .; d_gene: .; j_gene: TRBJ1-5; CDR3aa: CSAGQPQETQHF; CDR3nt: TGCAGCGCGGGGCAGCCCCAAGAGACCCAGCATTTT
v_gene: TRBV10-2; abundance: .; d_gene: .; j_gene: TRBJ2-7; CDR3aa: CAGSPWGAGGTYEQYF; CDR3nt: TGTGCCGGCTCACCATGGGGGGCCGGGGGAACCTACGAGCAGTACTTC
v_gene: TRBV14; abundance: many; d_gene: TRBD1; j_gene: TRBJ2-6; CDR3aa: CASSLGQGMTGANVLTF; CDR3nt: TGTGCCAGCAGCCTGGGACAGGGGATGACTGGGGCCAACGTCCTGACTTTC
v_gene: TRBV29-1; abundance: .; d_gene: .; j_gene: TRBJ2-7; CDR3aa: CSIKGQYEQYF; CDR3nt: TGCAGTATAAAAGGGCAGTACGAGCAGTACTTC
v_gene: TRBV29-1; abundance: .; d_gene: .; j_gene: TRBJ1-2; CDR3aa: CSLWVGDYGYTF; CDR3nt: TGCAGCTTGTGGGTTGGAGACTATGGCTACACCTTC
v_gene: TRBV7-3; abundance: many; d_gene: .; j_gene: TRBJ2-2; CDR3aa: CASSLLPNTGELFF; CDR3nt: TGTGCCAGCAGCTTACTACCGAACACCGGGGAGCTGTTTTTT
v_gene: TRBV5-8; abundance: many; d_gene: .; j_gene: TRBJ1-1; CDR3aa: CASSLEGANTEAFF; CDR3nt: TGTGCCAGCAGCTTGGAAGGAGCGAACACTGAAGCTTTCTTT
v_gene: TRBV5-5; abundance: many; d_gene: TRBD2; j_gene: TRBJ2-1; CDR3aa: CASSFRTRREQFF; CDR3nt: TGTGCCAGCAGCTTCCGGACTAGACGGGAGCAGTTCTTC
v_gene: TRBV20-1; abundance: .; d_gene: .; j_gene: TRBJ1-1; CDR3aa: CSARDQALEGEAFF; CDR3nt: TGCAGTGCTAGAGATCAGGCACTCGAGGGTGAAGCTTTCTTT
v_gene: TRBV7-2; abundance: few; d_gene: TRBD1; j_gene: TRBJ2-1; CDR3aa: CASRDRGAYNEQFF; CDR3nt: TGTGCCAGCAGAGACAGGGGTGCGTACAATGAGCAGTTCTTC
v_gene: TRBV24-1; abundance: many; d_gene: .; j_gene: TRBJ2-1; CDR3aa: CATSDLGGSGGNEQFF; CDR3nt: TGTGCCACCAGTGATTTGGGTGGGTCTGGTGGCAATGAGCAGTTCTTC
v_gene: TRBV6-1; abundance: many; d_gene: .; j_gene: TRBJ1-1; CDR3aa: CASIRNTEAFF; CDR3nt: TGTGCCAGCATACGGAACACTGAAGCTTTCTTT
v_gene: TRBV5-1; abundance: .; d_gene: TRBD2; j_gene: TRBJ2-3; CDR3aa: CASSLLAGVADTQYF; CDR3nt: TGCGCCAGCAGCTTACTAGCGGGAGTTGCAGATACGCAGTATTTT
v_gene: TRBV2; abundance: .; d_gene: .; j_gene: TRBJ1-6; CDR3aa: CASRVGTERAPLHF; CDR3nt: TGTGCCAGCAGAGTGGGGACGGAAAGGGCACCCCTCCACTTT
v_gene: TRBV19; abundance: many; d_gene: TRBD1; j_gene: TRBJ2-5; CDR3aa: CASSFSGTGGWETQYF; CDR3nt: TGTGCCAGTAGTTTCTCCGGGACAGGGGGTTGGGAGACCCAGTACTTC
v_gene: TRBV7-3; abundance: .; d_gene: .; j_gene: TRBJ1-1; CDR3aa: CASSLGGDTETFF; CDR3nt: TGTGCCAGCAGCTTAGGTGGTGATACTGAAACTTTCTTT
v_gene: TRBV5-1; abundance: many; d_gene: TRBD1; j_gene: TRBJ2-2; CDR3aa: CASSFTGVVNTGELFF; CDR3nt: TGCGCCAGCAGCTTCACAGGGGTCGTTAACACCGGGGAGCTGTTTTTT
v_gene: TRBV6-1; abundance: .; d_gene: .; j_gene: TRBJ2-7; CDR3aa: CASSEPGFPSYEQYF; CDR3nt: TGTGCCAGCAGTGAGCCAGGATTCCCGTCCTACGAGCAGTACTTC
v_gene: TRBV7-3; abundance: .; d_gene: .; j_gene: TRBJ2-5; CDR3aa: CASSLTHRSVAGETQYF; CDR3nt: TGTGCCAGCAGCTTAACTCATCGTTCGGTTGCCGGGGAGACCCAGTACTTC
v_gene: TRBV2; abundance: many; d_gene: TRBD1; j_gene: TRBJ1-6; CDR3aa: CAGWDSYYNSPLHF; CDR3nt: TGTGCCGGTTGGGACAGTTACTATAATTCACCCCTCCACTTT
v_gene: TRBV7-9; abundance: .; d_gene: TRBD1; j_gene: TRBJ2-3; CDR3aa: CASRATGVDTQCF; CDR3nt: TGTGCGAGCAGGGCAACAGGGGTAGATACGCAGTGTTTC
v_gene: TRBV10-3; abundance: once; d_gene: .; j_gene: TRBJ1-5; CDR3aa: CAISESNDQPQHF; CDR3nt: TGTGCCATCAGTGAGTCGAACGATCAGCCCCAGCATTTT
v_gene: TRBV20-1; abundance: .; d_gene: .; j_gene: TRBJ1-2; CDR3aa: CSAALGGMSYGYTF; CDR3nt: TGCAGTGCTGCCCTAGGGGGAATGAGTTATGGCTACACCTTC
v_gene: TRBV15; abundance: .; d_gene: TRBD1; j_gene: TRBJ2-6; CDR3aa: CATSTWTGGAYVLTF; CDR3nt: TGTGCCACCAGCACCTGGACAGGGGGTGCCTACGTCCTGACTTTC
v_gene: TRBV15; abundance: .; d_gene: TRBD1; j_gene: TRBJ1-6; CDR3aa: CATSSAKTGIDNSPLHF; CDR3nt: TGTGCCACCAGCAGTGCTAAGACAGGGATCGATAATTCACCCCTCCACTTT
v_gene: TRBV5-1; abundance: many; d_gene: TRBD1; j_gene: TRBJ2-2; CDR3aa: CASSSSGTGFNTGELFF; CDR3nt: TGCGCCAGCAGTTCCTCCGGGACAGGGTTTAACACCGGGGAGCTGTTTTTT
v_gene: TRBV7-3; abundance: many; d_gene: .; j_gene: TRBJ2-7; CDR3aa: CASSLGGLTYEQYF; CDR3nt: TGTGCCAGCAGCTTGGGGGGTCTAACCTACGAGCAGTACTTC
v_gene: TRBV12-3/TRBV12-4; abundance: many; d_gene: .; j_gene: TRBJ2-1; CDR3aa: CASSSWARGNEQFF; CDR3nt: TGTGCCAGCAGTTCCTGGGCCCGCGGAAATGAGCAGTTCTTC
v_gene: TRBV7-3; abundance: .; d_gene: .; j_gene: TRBJ1-4; CDR3aa: CASSVTSGGYNEKLFF; CDR3nt: TGTGCCAGCAGCGTTACTAGCGGGGGGTACAATGAAAAACTGTTTTTT
v_gene: TRBV2; abundance: many; d_gene: .; j_gene: TRBJ2-2; CDR3aa: CASRLASGELFF; CDR3nt: TGTGCCAGCAGATTAGCGTCCGGGGAGCTGTTTTTT
v_gene: TRBV7-4; abundance: .; d_gene: .; j_gene: TRBJ1-1; CDR3aa: CASRWTWAEEAFF; CDR3nt: TGTGCCAGCAGATGGACCTGGGCAGAAGAAGCTTTCTTT
v_gene: TRBV28; abundance: many; d_gene: .; j_gene: TRBJ2-3; CDR3aa: CASSLIRSDTQYF; CDR3nt: TGTGCCAGCAGTTTGATACGGTCCGATACGCAGTATTTT
v_gene: TRBV20-1; abundance: .; d_gene: TRBD2; j_gene: TRBJ2-1; CDR3aa: CSALRTSGPSSYNEQFF; CDR3nt: TGCAGTGCCCTAAGGACTAGCGGGCCTAGCTCCTACAATGAGCAGTTCTTC